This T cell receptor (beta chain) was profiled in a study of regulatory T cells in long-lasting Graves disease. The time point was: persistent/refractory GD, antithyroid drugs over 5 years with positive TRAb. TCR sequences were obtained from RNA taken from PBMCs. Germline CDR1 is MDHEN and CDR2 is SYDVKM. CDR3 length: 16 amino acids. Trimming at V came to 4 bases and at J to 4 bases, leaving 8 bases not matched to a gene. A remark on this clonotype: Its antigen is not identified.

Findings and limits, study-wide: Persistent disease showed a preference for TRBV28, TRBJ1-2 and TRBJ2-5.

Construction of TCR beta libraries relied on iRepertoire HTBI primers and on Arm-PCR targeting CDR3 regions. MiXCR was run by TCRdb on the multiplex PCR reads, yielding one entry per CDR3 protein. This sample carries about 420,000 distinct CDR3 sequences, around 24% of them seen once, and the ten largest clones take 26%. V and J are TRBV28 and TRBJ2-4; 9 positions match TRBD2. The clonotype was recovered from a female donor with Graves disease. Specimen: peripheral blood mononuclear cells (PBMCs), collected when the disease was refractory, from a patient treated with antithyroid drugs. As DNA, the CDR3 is TGTGCCAGCAGTTGGGGTAGCGGGAGATCTAAAAACATTCAGTACTTC. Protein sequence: CASSWGSGRSKNIQYF.